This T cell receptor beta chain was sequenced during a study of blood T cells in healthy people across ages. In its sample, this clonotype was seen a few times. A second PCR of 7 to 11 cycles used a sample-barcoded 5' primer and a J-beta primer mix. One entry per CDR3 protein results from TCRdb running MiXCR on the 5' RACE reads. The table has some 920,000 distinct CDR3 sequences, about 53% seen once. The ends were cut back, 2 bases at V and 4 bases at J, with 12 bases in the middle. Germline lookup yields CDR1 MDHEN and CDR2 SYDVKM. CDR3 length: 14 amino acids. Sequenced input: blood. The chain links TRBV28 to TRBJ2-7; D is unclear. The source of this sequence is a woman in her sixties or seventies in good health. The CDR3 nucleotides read TGTGCCAGCAGTTTAGACCGAAACCCATACGAGCAGTACTTC. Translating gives CASSLDRNPYEQYF.